This T cell receptor (beta chain) derives from a study of blood T cell repertoires in COVID-19 (dated by TCRdb to the early 2020s). At the level of the whole study: Samples covering the acute and convalescent phases of COVID-19 were provided by collaborators in the United States, Italy and Spain. The prospective study material was composed of cDNA or gDNA derived from T cells, B-cell-depleted T cells, or PBMCs. Deeply sampled blood TCRbeta repertoires from subjects exposed to, actively infected with, or recovered from COVID-19 were included in the dataset. The repertoires were made available in a free public database intended to serve as a resource for research on the immune response to SARS-CoV-2. The samples were drawn from the first 160 participants of the ongoing ImmuneRACE study and from 950 to 1,500 subjects provided by 6 global collaborators. The sample metadata nearly always contained a de-identified subject ID, COVID-19 status, age in years and sex. HLA class I and class II types, where available, came from metadata supplied by the sample provider rather than from assay-based typing. On the study overall, not on this receptor specifically: The quantity of clinical and demographic metadata differed by source and by participant and was supplied without curation.

TCRbeta CDR3 regions were amplified from genomic DNA using the immunoSEQ Assay, a bias-controlled multiplex PCR. On the authors' methods: Within the assay, amplification of reference gene primers was used to estimate how many nucleated cells each sample contained. To quantify the absolute abundance of each unique TCRbeta CDR3 rearrangement, sequence reads were collapsed and filtered. Productive Simpson clonality was computed per sample as the square root of Simpson's diversity index over productive rearrangements. TCRdb took over this immuneACCESS table, retaining in-frame rearrangements with V and J assigned. Such tables are incomplete; in checked studies, under half of the missing clones stem from an unresolved V gene, and the remainder is unexplained. V and J calls and clone size are copied from that table; D and trimming were computed from the DNA. This sample lists approximately 72,000 clones; around four fifths were detected once. The ten biggest clones cover about 18% of the sample.

With regard to this clone: Its antigen target is currently unknown. No much larger clone exists at a distance of one base, and base qualities are not known.

The collaborating institutions used their own protocols to collect whole blood in K2EDTA tubes. Collaborator samples were shipped for TCRbeta analysis as frozen whole blood, isolated PBMCs, or DNA extracted from either sample type. The CDR3 starts with the cysteine, ends with the phenylalanine, and has 16 residues. The retained sequence is limited to the CDR3, 48 bases, with the frame set at the first base. As encoded in the germline V gene (reference sequence), CDR1 is LGHDT while CDR2 is YNNKEL. Trimming takes 0 bases from V and 1 base from J, and the germline ends sit 11 bases apart. The sample consisted of peripheral blood. The chain is made from TRBV3-1 (or the pseudogene TRBV3-2) and TRBJ2-3; TRBD2 could be the D gene, as 5 bases match. The sequence was obtained from a woman of 80 years or more with acute or convalescent COVID-19. CDR3 loop: CASSQDGSSRTDTQYF. The sequenced DNA: TGTGCCAGCAGCCAAGACGGGTCTAGCCGCACAGATACGCAGTATTTT.